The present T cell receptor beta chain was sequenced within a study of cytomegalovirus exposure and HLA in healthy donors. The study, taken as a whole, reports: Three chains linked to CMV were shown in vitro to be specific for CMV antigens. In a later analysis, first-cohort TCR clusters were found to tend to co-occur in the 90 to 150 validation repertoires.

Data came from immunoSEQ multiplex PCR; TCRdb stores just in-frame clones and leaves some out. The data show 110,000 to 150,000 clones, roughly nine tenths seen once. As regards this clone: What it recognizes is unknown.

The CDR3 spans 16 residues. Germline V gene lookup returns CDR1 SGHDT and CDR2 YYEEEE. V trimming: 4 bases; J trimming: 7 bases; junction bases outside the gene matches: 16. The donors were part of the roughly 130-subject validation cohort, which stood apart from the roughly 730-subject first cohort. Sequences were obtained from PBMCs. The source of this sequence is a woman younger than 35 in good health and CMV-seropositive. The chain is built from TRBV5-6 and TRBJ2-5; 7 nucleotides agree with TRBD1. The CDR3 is CASSAPGTDLDGTQYF. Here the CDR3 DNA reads TGTGCCAGCAGCGCGCCCGGGACAGACTTGGATGGGACCCAGTACTTC.